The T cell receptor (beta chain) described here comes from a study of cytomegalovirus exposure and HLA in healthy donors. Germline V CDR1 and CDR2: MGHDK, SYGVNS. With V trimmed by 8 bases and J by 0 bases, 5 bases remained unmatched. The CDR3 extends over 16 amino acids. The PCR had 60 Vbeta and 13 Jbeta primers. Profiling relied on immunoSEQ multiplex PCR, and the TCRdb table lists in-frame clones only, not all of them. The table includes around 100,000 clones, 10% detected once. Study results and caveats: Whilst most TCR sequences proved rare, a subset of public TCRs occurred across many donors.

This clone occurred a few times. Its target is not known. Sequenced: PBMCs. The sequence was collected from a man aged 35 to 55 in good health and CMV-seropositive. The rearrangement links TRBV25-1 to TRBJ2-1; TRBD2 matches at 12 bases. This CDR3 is CASSASGRASYNEQFF. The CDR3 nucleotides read TGTGCCAGCTCAGCTAGCGGGAGGGCCTCCTACAATGAGCAGTTCTTC.